This T cell receptor beta chain was captured by sequencing in a study of blood T cell repertoires in COVID-19. Study-wide context: Researchers got acute and convalescent COVID-19 samples from the United States, Italy and Spain.

This CDR3 comprises 16 residues. CDR1 and CDR2 from the germline V gene are SGHTA and FQGNSA. V gave up 6 bases and J gave up 4 bases; unmatched junction bases: 12. In the authors' methods: Using reference gene primer amplification, nucleated cell counts were estimated. The data were produced by immunoSEQ multiplex PCR, yet TCRdb's version contains in-frame clones alone and is incomplete. The V and J calls and clone size were taken over from that table, and D and trimming were inferred from the DNA. The sample gives a few hundred thousand clones, 70% to 90% of which show up once; approximately 2% is in the top ten. This clone has only one observation. Assignment of participants to cohorts was predicated upon participant-reported clinical history.

V usage is TRBV7-2 and J usage is TRBJ2-7; TRBD2 agrees at 10 bases. The sequence was collected from a woman in her forties or fifties who had recovered from COVID-19. The sample comprised PBMCs or T cells enriched from blood (not recorded which). The DNA for the CDR3 is TGTGCCAGCAGTCCTCATGGGGGACTAGCGTTATACGAGCAGTACTTC. It codes for CASSPHGGLALYEQYF.